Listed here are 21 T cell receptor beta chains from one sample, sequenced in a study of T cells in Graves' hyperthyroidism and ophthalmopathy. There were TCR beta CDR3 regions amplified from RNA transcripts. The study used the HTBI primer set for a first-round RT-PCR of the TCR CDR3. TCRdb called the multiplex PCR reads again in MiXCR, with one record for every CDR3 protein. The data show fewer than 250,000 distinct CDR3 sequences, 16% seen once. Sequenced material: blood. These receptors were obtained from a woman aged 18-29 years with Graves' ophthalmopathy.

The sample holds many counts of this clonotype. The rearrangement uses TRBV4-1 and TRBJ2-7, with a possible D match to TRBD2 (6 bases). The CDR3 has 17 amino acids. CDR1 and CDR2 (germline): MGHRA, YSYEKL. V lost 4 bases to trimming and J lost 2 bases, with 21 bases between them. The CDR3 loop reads CASSPGPSVVSAYEQYF. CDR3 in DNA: TGCGCCAGCAGCCCCGGGCCTAGCGTCGTTAGCGCCTACGAGCAGTACTTC.

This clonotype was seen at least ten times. In nucleotides, the CDR3 is TGCAGTGCTAAGAAGGGGGGTCTTCAAGAGACCCAGTACTTC. As protein: CSAKKGGLQETQYF. The V call is TRBV20-1, the J call TRBJ2-5, with D perhaps assigned TRBD1 or TRBD2 (6 bases each). The CDR3 spans 14 residues. The V and J ends lost 4 bases and 2 bases respectively, with 14 bases between them. CDR1 is DFQATT, CDR2 SNEGSKA, per germline (reference sequence).

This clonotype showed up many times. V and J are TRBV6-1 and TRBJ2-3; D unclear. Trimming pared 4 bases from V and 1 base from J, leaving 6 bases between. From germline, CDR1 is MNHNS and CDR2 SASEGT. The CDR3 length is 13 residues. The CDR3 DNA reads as TGTGCCAGCAGTGGAGTGGGCACAGATACGCAGTATTTT. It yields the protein CASSGVGTDTQYF.

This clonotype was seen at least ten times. The CDR3, as DNA: TGTGCCAGCAGTGACCTTCGGGGGGGCGGATACGAGCAGTACTTC. Encoded protein: CASSDLRGGGYEQYF. The chain carries TRBV6-2 or TRBV6-3 and TRBJ2-7; 8 nucleotides align to TRBD2. The CDR3 length is 15 residues. The ends lost 5 bases at V and 4 bases at J; junction bases unmatched: 10. Germline lookup yields CDR1 MNHEY and CDR2 SVGEGT.

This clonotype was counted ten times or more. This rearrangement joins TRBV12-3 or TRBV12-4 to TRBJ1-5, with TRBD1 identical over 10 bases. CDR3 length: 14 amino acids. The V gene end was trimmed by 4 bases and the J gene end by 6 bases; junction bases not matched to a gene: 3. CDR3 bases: TGTGCCAGCAGTTCCGGGACAGGGGCTCAGCCCCAGCATTTT. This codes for CASSSGTGAQPQHF.

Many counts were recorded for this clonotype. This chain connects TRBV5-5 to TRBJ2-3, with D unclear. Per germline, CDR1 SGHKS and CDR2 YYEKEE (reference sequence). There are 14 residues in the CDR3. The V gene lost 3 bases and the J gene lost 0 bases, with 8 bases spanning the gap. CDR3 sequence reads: CASSSDQSTDTQYF. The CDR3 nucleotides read TGTGCCAGCAGCTCAGATCAAAGCACAGATACGCAGTATTTT.

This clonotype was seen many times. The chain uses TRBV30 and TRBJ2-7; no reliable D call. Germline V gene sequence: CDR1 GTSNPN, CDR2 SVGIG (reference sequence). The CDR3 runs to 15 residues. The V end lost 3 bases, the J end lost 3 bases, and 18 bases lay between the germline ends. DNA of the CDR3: TGTGCCTGGAGCGCGGCGGTAGGGCTGATCTACGAGCAGTACTTC. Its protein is CAWSAAVGLIYEQYF.

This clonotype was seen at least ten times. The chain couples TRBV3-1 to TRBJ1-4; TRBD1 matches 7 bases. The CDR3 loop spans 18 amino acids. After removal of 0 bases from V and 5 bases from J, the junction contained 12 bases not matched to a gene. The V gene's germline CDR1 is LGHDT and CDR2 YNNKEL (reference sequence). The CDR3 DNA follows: TGTGCCAGCAGCCAAGATTCTACAGCCGGGACAGCAAATGAAAAACTGTTTTTT. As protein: CASSQDSTAGTANEKLFF.

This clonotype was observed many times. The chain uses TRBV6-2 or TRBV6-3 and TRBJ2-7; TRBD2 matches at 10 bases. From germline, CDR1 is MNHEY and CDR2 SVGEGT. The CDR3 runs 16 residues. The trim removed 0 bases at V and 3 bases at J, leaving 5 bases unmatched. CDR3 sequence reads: CASSYSSSGSYYEQYF. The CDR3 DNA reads TGTGCCAGCAGTTACTCGTCTAGCGGGAGTTACTACGAGCAGTACTTC.

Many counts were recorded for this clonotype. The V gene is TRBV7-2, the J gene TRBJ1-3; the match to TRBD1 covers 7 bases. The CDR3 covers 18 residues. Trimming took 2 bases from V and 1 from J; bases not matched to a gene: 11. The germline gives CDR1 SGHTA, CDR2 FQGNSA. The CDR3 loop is CASSLLGGSLFSGNTIYF. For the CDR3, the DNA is TGTGCCAGCAGCTTATTAGGGGGCAGCTTATTTTCTGGAAACACCATATATTTT.

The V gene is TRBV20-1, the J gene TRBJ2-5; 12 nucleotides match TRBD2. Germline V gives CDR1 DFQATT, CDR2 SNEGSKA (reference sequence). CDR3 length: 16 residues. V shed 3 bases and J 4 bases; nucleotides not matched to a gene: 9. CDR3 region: CSARGAQTSGGETQYF. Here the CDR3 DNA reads TGCAGTGCTAGGGGAGCTCAGACTAGCGGGGGAGAGACCCAGTACTTC.

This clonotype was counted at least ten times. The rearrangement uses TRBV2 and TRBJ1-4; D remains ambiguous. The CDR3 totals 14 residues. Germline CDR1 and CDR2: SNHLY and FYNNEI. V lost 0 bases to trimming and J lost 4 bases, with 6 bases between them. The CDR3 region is CASSEALGNEKLFF. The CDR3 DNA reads TGTGCCAGCAGTGAAGCATTGGGTAATGAAAAACTGTTTTTT.

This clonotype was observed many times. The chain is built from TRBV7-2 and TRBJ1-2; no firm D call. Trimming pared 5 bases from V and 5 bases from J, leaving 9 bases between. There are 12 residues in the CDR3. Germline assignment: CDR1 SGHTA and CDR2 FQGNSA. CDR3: CASSHTHYGYTF. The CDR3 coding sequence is TGTGCCAGCAGCCACACCCATTATGGCTACACCTTC.

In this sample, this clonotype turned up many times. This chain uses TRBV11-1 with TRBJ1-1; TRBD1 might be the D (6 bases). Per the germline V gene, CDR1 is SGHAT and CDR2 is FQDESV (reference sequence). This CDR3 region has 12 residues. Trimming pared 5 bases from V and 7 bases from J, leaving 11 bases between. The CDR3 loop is CASSTGRSEAFF. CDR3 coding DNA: TGTGCCAGCAGCACAGGGAGGAGTGAAGCTTTCTTT. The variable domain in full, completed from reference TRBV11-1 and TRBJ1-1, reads EAEVAQSPRYKITEKSQAVAFWCDPISGHATLYWYRQILGQGPELLVQFQDESVVDDSQLPKDRFSAERLKGVDSTLKIQPAELGDSAMYLCASSTGRSEAFFGQGTRLTVV.

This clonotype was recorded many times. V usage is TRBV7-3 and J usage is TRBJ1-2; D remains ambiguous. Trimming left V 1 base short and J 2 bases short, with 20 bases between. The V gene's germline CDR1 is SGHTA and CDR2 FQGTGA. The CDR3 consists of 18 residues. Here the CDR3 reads CASSLNDLPRAPNYGYTF. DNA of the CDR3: TGTGCCAGCAGCTTAAATGACCTGCCACGGGCCCCCAACTATGGCTACACCTTC.

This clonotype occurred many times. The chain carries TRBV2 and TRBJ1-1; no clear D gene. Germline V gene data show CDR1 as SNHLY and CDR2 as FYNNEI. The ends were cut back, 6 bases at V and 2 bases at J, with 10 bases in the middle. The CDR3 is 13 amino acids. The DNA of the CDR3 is TGTGCCAGCAGCCAGCGCTCCAACACTGAAGCTTTCTTT. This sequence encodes CASSQRSNTEAFF. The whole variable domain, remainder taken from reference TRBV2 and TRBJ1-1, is EPEVTQTPSHQVTQMGQEVILRCVPISNHLYFYWYRQILGQKVEFLVSFYNNEISEKSEIFDDQFSVERPDGSNFTLKIRSTKLEDSAMYFCASSQRSNTEAFFGQGTRLTVV.

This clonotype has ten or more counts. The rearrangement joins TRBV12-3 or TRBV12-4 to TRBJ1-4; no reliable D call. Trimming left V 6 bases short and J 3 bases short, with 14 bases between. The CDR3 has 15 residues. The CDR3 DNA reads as TGTGCCAGCAGACGAAACAGCATGGCTAATGAAAAACTGTTTTTT. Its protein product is CASRRNSMANEKLFF.

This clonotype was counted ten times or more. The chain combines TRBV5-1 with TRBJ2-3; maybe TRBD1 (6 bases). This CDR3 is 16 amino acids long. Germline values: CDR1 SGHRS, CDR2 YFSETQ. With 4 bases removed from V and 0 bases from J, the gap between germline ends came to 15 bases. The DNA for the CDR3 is TGCGCCAGCAGCCGTACGACGAGGGGGAGCACAGATACGCAGTATTTT. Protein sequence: CASSRTTRGSTDTQYF.

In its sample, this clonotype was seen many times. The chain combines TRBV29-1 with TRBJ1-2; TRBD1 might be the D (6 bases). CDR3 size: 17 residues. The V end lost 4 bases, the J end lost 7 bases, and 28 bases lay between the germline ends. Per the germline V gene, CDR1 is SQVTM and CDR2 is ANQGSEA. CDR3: CSVAGRQETINYGGYTF. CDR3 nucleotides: TGCAGCGTTGCGGGTAGACAGGAGACTATTAACTATGGTGGCTACACCTTC.

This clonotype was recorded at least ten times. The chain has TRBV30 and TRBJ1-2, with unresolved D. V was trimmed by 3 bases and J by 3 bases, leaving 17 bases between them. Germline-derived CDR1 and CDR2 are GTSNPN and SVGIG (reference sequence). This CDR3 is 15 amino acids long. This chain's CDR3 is CAWSKRTASHYGYTF. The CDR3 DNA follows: TGTGCCTGGAGCAAGCGGACGGCCTCTCACTATGGCTACACCTTC. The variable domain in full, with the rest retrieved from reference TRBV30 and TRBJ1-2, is SQTIHQWPATLVQPVGSPLSLECTVEGTSNPNLYWYRQAAGRGLQLLFYSVGIGQISSEVPQNLSASRPQDRQFILSSKKLLLSDSGFYLCAWSKRTASHYGYTFGSGTRLTVV.

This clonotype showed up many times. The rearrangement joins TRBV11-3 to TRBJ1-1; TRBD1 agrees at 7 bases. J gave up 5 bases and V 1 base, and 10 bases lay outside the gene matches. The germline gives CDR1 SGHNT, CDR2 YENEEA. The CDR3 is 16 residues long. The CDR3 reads CASSLGGQGVRTEAFF. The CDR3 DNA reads TGTGCCAGCAGCTTAGGAGGGCAGGGGGTTCGGACTGAAGCTTTCTTT.